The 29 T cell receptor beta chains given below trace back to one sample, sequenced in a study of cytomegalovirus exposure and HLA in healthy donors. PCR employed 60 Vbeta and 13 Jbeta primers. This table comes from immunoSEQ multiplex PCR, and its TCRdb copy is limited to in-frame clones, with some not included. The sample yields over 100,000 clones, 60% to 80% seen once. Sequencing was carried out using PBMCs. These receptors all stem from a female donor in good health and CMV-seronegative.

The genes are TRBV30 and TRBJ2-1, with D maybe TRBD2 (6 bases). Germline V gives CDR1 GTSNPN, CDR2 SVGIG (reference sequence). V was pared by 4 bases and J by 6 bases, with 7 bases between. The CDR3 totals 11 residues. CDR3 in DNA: TGTGCCTGGAAACTAGCCAATGAGCAGTTCTTC. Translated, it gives CAWKLANEQFF. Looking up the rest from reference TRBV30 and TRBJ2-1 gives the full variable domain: SQTIHQWPATLVQPVGSPLSLECTVEGTSNPNLYWYRQAAGRGLQLLFYSVGIGQISSEVPQNLSASRPQDRQFILSSKKLLLSDSGFYLCAWKLANEQFFGPGTRLTVL.

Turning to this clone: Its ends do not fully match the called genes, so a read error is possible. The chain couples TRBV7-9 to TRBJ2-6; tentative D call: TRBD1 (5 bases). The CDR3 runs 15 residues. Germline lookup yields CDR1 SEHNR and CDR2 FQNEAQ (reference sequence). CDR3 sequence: CASRQESTGANGLTF. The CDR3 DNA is TGTGCCAGCAGACAGGAATCGACTGGGGCCAACGGCCTGACTTTC.

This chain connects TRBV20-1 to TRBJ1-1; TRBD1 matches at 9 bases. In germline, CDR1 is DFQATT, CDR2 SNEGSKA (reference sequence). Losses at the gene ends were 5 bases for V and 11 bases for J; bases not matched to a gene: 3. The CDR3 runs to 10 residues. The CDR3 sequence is CSAGDREAFF. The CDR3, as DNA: TGCAGTGCTGGGGACAGGGAGGCTTTCTTT.

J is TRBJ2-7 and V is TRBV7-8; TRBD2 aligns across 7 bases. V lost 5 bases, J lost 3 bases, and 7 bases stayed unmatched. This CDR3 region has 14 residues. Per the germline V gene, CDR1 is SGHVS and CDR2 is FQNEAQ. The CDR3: CASSVRGTNYEQYF. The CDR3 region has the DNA TGTGCCAGCAGCGTGCGGGGGACTAACTACGAGCAGTACTTC.

CDR3: CASSQPGAGTPSSAFF. The CDR3 DNA sequence: TGCGCCAGCAGCCAACCCGGAGCGGGGACACCCTCCTCGGCTTTCTTT. The genes are TRBV4-1 and TRBJ1-1; D might be TRBD1 (6 bases). V shed 2 bases and J shed 11 bases, with 24 bases lying between them. The CDR3 covers 16 residues. Germline CDR1 is MGHRA and CDR2 is YSYEKL.

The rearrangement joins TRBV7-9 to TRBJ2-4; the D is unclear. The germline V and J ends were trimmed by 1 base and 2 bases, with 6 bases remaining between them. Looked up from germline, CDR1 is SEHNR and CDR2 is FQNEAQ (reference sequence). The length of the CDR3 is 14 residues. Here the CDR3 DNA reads TGTGCCAGCAGCTTAGACAGCTCCAAAAACATTCAGTACTTC. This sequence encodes CASSLDSSKNIQYF.

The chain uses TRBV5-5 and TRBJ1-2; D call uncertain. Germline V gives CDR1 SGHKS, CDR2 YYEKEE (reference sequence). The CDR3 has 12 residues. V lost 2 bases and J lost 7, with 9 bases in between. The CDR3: CASSFSARGYTF. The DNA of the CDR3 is TGTGCCAGCAGCTTTAGCGCGCGTGGCTACACCTTC.

The CDR3 bases are TGTGCCAGCAGTTACTCTAGGGACAGGCCTCTAACCCCCCTCCACTTT. It encodes CASSYSRDRPLTPLHF. The chain is built from TRBV6-5 and TRBJ1-6, with 8 bases identical to TRBD1. This CDR3 region has 16 residues. Trimming cost V 0 bases and J 13 bases; bases outside gene matches: 11. Germline CDR1 reads MNHEY; CDR2 reads SVGAGI.

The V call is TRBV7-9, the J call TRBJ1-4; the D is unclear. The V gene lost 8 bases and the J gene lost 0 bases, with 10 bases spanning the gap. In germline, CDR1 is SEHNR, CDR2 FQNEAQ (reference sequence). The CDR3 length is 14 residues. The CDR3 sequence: CASGRYSTNEKLFF. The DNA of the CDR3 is TGTGCCAGCGGGAGATATTCAACTAATGAAAAACTGTTTTTT.

CDR3 nucleotides: TGTGCCGAGGGGGCCGGGATAGGGGCCGGGGAGCTGTTTTTT. It encodes CAEGAGIGAGELFF. This chain links TRBV2 with TRBJ2-2; 7 nucleotides match TRBD1. This CDR3 has 14 amino acids. V lost 11 bases, J lost 6 bases, and 12 bases stayed unmatched. Germline values: CDR1 SNHLY, CDR2 FYNNEI.

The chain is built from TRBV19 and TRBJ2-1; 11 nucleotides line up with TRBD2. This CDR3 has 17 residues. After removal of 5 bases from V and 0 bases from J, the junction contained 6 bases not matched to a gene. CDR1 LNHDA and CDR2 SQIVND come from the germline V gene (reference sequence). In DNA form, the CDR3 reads TGTGCCAGTAGTGTAGCGGGAGGGGATAGCTCCTACAATGAGCAGTTCTTC. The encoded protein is CASSVAGGDSSYNEQFF.

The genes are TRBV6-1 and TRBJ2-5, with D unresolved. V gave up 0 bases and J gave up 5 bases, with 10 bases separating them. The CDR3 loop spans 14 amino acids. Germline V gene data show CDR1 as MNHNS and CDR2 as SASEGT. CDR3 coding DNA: TGTGCCAGCAGTGAAGCGCGGCGTTGGGAGACCCAGTACTTC. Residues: CASSEARRWETQYF.

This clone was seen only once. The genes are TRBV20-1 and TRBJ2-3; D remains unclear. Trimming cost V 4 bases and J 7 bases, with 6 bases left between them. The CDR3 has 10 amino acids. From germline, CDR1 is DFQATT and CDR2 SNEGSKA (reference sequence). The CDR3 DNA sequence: TGCAGTGCTAACTCACATACGCAGTATTTT. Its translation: CSANSHTQYF.

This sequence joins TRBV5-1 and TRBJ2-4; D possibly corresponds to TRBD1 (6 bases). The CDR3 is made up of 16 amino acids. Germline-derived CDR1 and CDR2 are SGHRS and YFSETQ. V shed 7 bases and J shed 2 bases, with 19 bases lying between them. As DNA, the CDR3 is TGCGCCAGCGGCCTGACTCCGGGACACCCCAAAAACATTCAGTACTTC. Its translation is CASGLTPGHPKNIQYF.

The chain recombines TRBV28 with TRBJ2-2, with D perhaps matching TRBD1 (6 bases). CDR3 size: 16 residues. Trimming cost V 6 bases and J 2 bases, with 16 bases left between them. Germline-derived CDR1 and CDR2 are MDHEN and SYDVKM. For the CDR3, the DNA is TGTGCCAGCAGCGAACTTCCGGGACACAACACCGGGGAGCTGTTTTTT. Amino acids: CASSELPGHNTGELFF.

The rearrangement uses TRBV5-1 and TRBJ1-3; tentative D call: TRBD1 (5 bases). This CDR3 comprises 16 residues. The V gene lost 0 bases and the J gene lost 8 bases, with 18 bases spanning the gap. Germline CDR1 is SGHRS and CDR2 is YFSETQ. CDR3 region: CASSLGSPGSGDTIYF. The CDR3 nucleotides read TGCGCCAGCAGCTTGGGTTCCCCAGGGTCAGGCGACACCATATATTTT.

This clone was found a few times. The CDR3 sequence is CAWSVLGQGTGELFF. Written as DNA, the CDR3 is TGTGCCTGGAGTGTCTTGGGGCAGGGAACCGGGGAGCTGTTTTTT. The chain employs TRBV30 and TRBJ2-2, with a tentative D call TRBD1 (5 bases). V was trimmed by 0 bases and J by 5 bases, leaving 13 bases between them. There are 15 residues in the CDR3. Germline values: CDR1 GTSNPN, CDR2 SVGIG (reference sequence).

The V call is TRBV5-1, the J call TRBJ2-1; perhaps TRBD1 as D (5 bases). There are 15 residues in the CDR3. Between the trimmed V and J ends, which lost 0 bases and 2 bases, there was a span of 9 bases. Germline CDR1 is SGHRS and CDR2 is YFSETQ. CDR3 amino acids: CASSLAGRTYNEQFF. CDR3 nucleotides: TGCGCCAGCAGCTTGGCAGGGCGGACCTACAATGAGCAGTTCTTC. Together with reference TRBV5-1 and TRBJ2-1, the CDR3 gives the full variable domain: KAGVTQTPRYLIKTRGQQVTLSCSPISGHRSVSWYQQTPGQGLQFLFEYFSETQRNKGNFPGRFSGRQFSNSRSEMNVSTLELGDSALYLCASSLAGRTYNEQFFGPGTRLTVL.

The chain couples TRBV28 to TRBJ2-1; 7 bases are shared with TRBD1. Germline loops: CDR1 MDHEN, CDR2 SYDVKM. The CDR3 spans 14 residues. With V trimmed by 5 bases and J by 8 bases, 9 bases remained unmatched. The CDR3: CASSEGTVVDEQFF. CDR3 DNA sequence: TGTGCCAGCAGTGAAGGGACAGTTGTCGATGAGCAGTTCTTC.

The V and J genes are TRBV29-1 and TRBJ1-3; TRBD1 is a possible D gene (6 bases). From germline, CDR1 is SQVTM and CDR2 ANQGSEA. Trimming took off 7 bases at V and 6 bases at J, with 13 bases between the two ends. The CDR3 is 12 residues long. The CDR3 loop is CSGGTSPNTIYF. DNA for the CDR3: TGCAGCGGGGGGACATCGCCAAACACCATATATTTT.

CDR3 loop: CASSQDWGSGELQETQYF. CDR3 nucleotides: TGTGCCAGCAGCCAAGACTGGGGTAGCGGTGAACTCCAAGAGACCCAGTACTTC. The chain links TRBV14 to TRBJ2-5; D might be TRBD2 (6 bases). This CDR3 region has 18 residues. V lost 0 bases, J lost 1 base, and 18 bases lay in between. Germline V gene lookup returns CDR1 SGHDN and CDR2 FVKESK. Full variable domain (rest looked up from reference TRBV14 and TRBJ2-5): EAGVTQFPSHSVIEKGQTVTLRCDPISGHDNLYWYRRVMGKEIKFLLHFVKESKQDESGMPNNRFLAERTGGTYSTLKVQPAELEDSGVYFCASSQDWGSGELQETQYFGPGTRLLVL.

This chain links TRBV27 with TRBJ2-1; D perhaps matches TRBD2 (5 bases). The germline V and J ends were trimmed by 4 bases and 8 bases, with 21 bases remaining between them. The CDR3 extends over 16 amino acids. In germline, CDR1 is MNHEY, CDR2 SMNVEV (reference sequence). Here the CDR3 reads CASSSVAWGVADEQFF. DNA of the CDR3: TGTGCCAGCAGTTCGGTGGCGTGGGGAGTGGCCGATGAGCAGTTCTTC.

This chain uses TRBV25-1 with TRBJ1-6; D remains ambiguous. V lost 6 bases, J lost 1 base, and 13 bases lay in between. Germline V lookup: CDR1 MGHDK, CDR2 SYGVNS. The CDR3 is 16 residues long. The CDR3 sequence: CASSRGEASYNSPLHF. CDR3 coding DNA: TGTGCCAGCAGCCGCGGGGAGGCATCCTATAATTCACCCCTCCACTTT. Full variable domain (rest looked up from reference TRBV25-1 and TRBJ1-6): EADIYQTPRYLVIGTGKKITLECSQTMGHDKMYWYQQDPGMELHLIHYSYGVNSTEKGDLSSESTVSRIRTEHFPLTLESARPSHTSQYLCASSRGEASYNSPLHFGNGTRLTVT.

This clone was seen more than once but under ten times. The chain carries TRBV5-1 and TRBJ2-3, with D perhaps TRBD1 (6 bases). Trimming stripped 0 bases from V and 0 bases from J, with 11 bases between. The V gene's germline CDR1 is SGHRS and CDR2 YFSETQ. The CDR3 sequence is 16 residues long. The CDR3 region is CASSLGTDRSTDTQYF. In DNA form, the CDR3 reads TGCGCCAGCAGCTTGGGGACCGACAGGAGCACAGATACGCAGTATTTT.

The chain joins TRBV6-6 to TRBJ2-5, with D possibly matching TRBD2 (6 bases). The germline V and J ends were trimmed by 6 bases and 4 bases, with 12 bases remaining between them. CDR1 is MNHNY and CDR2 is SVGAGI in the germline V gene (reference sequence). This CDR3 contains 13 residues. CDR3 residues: CASRTVGGETQYF. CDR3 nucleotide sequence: TGTGCCAGCAGGACCGTCGGGGGAGAGACCCAGTACTTC.

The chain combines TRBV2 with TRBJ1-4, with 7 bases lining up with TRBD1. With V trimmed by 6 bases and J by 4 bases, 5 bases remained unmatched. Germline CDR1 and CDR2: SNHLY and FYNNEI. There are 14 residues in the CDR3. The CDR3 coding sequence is TGTGCCAGCAGCTTGGGACAGAGTAATGAAAAACTGTTTTTT. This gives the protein CASSLGQSNEKLFF.

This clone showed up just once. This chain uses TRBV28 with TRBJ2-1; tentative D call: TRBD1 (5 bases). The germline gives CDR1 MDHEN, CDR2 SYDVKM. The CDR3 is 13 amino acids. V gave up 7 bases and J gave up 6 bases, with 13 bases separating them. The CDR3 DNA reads TGTGCCAGCACCGCGTGGGGCGGCAATGAGCAGTTCTTC. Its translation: CASTAWGGNEQFF.

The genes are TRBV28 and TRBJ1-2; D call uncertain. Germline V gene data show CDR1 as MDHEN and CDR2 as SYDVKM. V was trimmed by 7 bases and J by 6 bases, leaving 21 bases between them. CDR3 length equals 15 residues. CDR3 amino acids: CASTNDKGGYDGYTF. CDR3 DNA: TGTGCCAGCACTAACGACAAAGGAGGATATGATGGCTACACCTTC.

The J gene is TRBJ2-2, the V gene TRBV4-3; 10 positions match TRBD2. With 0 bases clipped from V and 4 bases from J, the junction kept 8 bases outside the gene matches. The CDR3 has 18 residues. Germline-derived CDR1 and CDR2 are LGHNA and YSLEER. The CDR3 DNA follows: TGCGCCAGCAGCCAAGATGAGCTAGCGGGAGTGGGCACCGGGGAGCTGTTTTTT. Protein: CASSQDELAGVGTGELFF.